These T cell receptor beta chains were read from a single sample in a study of regulatory T cells in long-lasting Graves disease. TCRdb re-called the multiplex PCR reads through MiXCR, storing one row per CDR3 protein. This repertoire shows some 410,000 distinct CDR3 sequences, over 15% found once; its top ten account for about 11%. Another study also made use of these data, one on T cells in Graves' hyperthyroidism and ophthalmopathy.

Here the sequenced sample was peripheral blood mononuclear cells (PBMCs), taken at new diagnosis, from a patient treated with antithyroid drugs. These receptors originate from a woman in her 30s with Graves disease. Each CDR3 is given with its conserved first and last residue. A D gene is named only where the DNA matches it firmly. Only part of the rows carry a size: once, few, many, or a class if the clone is expanded.

D gene: NA
CDR3 length: 13
V gene: TRBV10-3
J gene: TRBJ2-7
clone size: NA
CDR3 protein: CAISWDENYEQYF

D gene: TRBD1
CDR3 length: 16
V gene: TRBV19
J gene: TRBJ2-1
clone size: NA
CDR3 protein: CASTQGTGATYNEQFF

D gene: TRBD2
CDR3 length: 15
V gene: TRBV11-2
J gene: TRBJ2-3
clone size: many
CDR3 protein: CASSLDRLAEGGQYF

D gene: NA
CDR3 length: 12
V gene: TRBV6-1
J gene: TRBJ2-1
clone size: NA
CDR3 protein: CASSLTGLQQFF

D gene: NA
CDR3 length: 12
V gene: TRBV27
J gene: TRBJ2-3
clone size: NA
CDR3 protein: CASSVFPDTQYF

D gene: NA
CDR3 length: 15
V gene: TRBV18
J gene: TRBJ1-1
clone size: many
CDR3 protein: CASSPGREMNTEAFF

D gene: TRBD1
CDR3 length: 15
V gene: TRBV9
J gene: TRBJ2-7
clone size: few
CDR3 protein: CASSVDRGPSYEQYF

D gene: NA
CDR3 length: 15
V gene: TRBV7-3
J gene: TRBJ2-7
clone size: many
CDR3 protein: CASSKFSGVSYEQYF

D gene: TRBD2
CDR3 length: 15
V gene: TRBV20-1
J gene: TRBJ2-3
clone size: NA
CDR3 protein: CSAPLTSDPGDTQYF

D gene: TRBD2
CDR3 length: 16
V gene: TRBV27
J gene: TRBJ2-5
clone size: NA
CDR3 protein: CASSFTAGGHQETQYF

D gene: NA
CDR3 length: 15
V gene: TRBV9
J gene: TRBJ2-1
clone size: few
CDR3 protein: CASSVDSGNYNEQFF

D gene: NA
CDR3 length: 13
V gene: TRBV19
J gene: TRBJ1-3
clone size: NA
CDR3 protein: CASSTSGRNTIYF

D gene: NA
CDR3 length: 12
V gene: TRBV4-1
J gene: TRBJ2-7
clone size: few
CDR3 protein: CASSQDLSEQYF

D gene: TRBD1
CDR3 length: 13
V gene: TRBV19
J gene: TRBJ2-7
clone size: once
CDR3 protein: CASSRDRLYEQYF

D gene: TRBD1
CDR3 length: 14
V gene: TRBV28
J gene: TRBJ1-2
clone size: many
CDR3 protein: CASSLATGGDGYTF

D gene: TRBD2
CDR3 length: 14
V gene: TRBV19
J gene: TRBJ2-4
clone size: NA
CDR3 protein: CASSTSGLGVIQYF

D gene: TRBD1
CDR3 length: 12
V gene: TRBV20-1
J gene: TRBJ2-7
clone size: few
CDR3 protein: CSAVTGLFEQYF

D gene: TRBD1
CDR3 length: 17
V gene: TRBV7-9
J gene: TRBJ2-7
clone size: NA
CDR3 protein: CASSPGGRTGAFYEQYF

D gene: NA
CDR3 length: 14
V gene: TRBV6-1
J gene: TRBJ1-1
clone size: many
CDR3 protein: CASSGVQGNTEAFF

D gene: TRBD2
CDR3 length: 17
V gene: TRBV20-1
J gene: TRBJ2-2
clone size: NA
CDR3 protein: CSATGTSGTRNTGELFF

D gene: NA
CDR3 length: 13
V gene: TRBV7-2
J gene: TRBJ2-5
clone size: many
CDR3 protein: CASSLETEETQYF

D gene: TRBD2
CDR3 length: 15
V gene: TRBV11-2
J gene: TRBJ2-7
clone size: NA
CDR3 protein: CASSLAGGSGYEQYF

D gene: NA
CDR3 length: 13
V gene: TRBV20-1
J gene: TRBJ2-1
clone size: NA
CDR3 protein: CSARDGVDGEGFF

D gene: NA
CDR3 length: 14
V gene: TRBV2
J gene: TRBJ1-3
clone size: many
CDR3 protein: CASSNEGGGNTIYF

D gene: NA
CDR3 length: 14
V gene: TRBV6-1
J gene: TRBJ1-2
clone size: NA
CDR3 protein: CASSDRVGAYGYTF

D gene: NA
CDR3 length: 13
V gene: TRBV5-1
J gene: TRBJ1-2
clone size: NA
CDR3 protein: CASSQSENYGYTF

D gene: TRBD2
CDR3 length: 16
V gene: TRBV19
J gene: TRBJ2-5
clone size: many
CDR3 protein: CASSIMVAGGQETQYF

D gene: TRBD1
CDR3 length: 17
V gene: TRBV18
J gene: TRBJ2-1
clone size: many
CDR3 protein: CASSRNPGQGSDNEQFF

D gene: NA
CDR3 length: 12
V gene: TRBV20-1
J gene: TRBJ2-1
clone size: many
CDR3 protein: CSATDGHNEQFF

D gene: TRBD2
CDR3 length: 16
V gene: TRBV7-3
J gene: TRBJ2-1
clone size: many
CDR3 protein: CASSPAPGLAPGEQFF

D gene: NA
CDR3 length: 16
V gene: TRBV7-9
J gene: TRBJ2-2
clone size: NA
CDR3 protein: CASSPGEGMNTGELFF

D gene: NA
CDR3 length: 12
V gene: TRBV4-2
J gene: TRBJ2-2
clone size: many
CDR3 protein: CASSQAAGELFF

D gene: NA
CDR3 length: 14
V gene: TRBV11-2
J gene: TRBJ1-1
clone size: many
CDR3 protein: CASSQSGGLGGSFF

D gene: NA
CDR3 length: 13
V gene: TRBV6-1
J gene: TRBJ1-1
clone size: NA
CDR3 protein: CVSSDKVAREAFF

D gene: NA
CDR3 length: 19
V gene: TRBV12-5
J gene: TRBJ2-7
clone size: many
CDR3 protein: CASGSLARGDSELRYEQYF

D gene: NA
CDR3 length: 13
V gene: TRBV5-1
J gene: TRBJ1-1
clone size: many
CDR3 protein: CASSFDGTVEAFF

D gene: TRBD2
CDR3 length: 14
V gene: TRBV4-1
J gene: TRBJ2-5
clone size: many
CDR3 protein: CASSQGGGWETQYF

D gene: TRBD1
CDR3 length: 16
V gene: TRBV4-1
J gene: TRBJ1-5
clone size: many
CDR3 protein: CASSQTGTGGGQPQHF

D gene: NA
CDR3 length: 13
V gene: TRBV20-1
J gene: TRBJ1-1
clone size: many
CDR3 protein: CSARLGLYTEAFF

D gene: NA
CDR3 length: 15
V gene: TRBV7-6
J gene: TRBJ2-1
clone size: NA
CDR3 protein: CASSGSEGSYNEQFF

D gene: NA
CDR3 length: 14
V gene: TRBV6-2/TRBV6-3
J gene: TRBJ2-7
clone size: many
CDR3 protein: CASSYARYSYEQYF

D gene: TRBD1
CDR3 length: 15
V gene: TRBV19
J gene: TRBJ2-7
clone size: few
CDR3 protein: CASSIVGQETYEQYF

D gene: TRBD2
CDR3 length: 17
V gene: TRBV6-1
J gene: TRBJ2-1
clone size: many
CDR3 protein: CASRTLAGGQGYNEQFF

D gene: TRBD1
CDR3 length: 18
V gene: TRBV12-3/TRBV12-4
J gene: TRBJ1-4
clone size: many
CDR3 protein: CASSFNIVVGTGREKLFF

D gene: NA
CDR3 length: 14
V gene: TRBV9
J gene: TRBJ2-5
clone size: many
CDR3 protein: CASSVGRSGETQYF

D gene: NA
CDR3 length: 11
V gene: TRBV6-1
J gene: TRBJ2-1
clone size: few
CDR3 protein: CASTSGSNWFF

D gene: NA
CDR3 length: 19
V gene: TRBV11-2
J gene: TRBJ2-2
clone size: many
CDR3 protein: CASSLDEFLALIGTGELFF

D gene: NA
CDR3 length: 15
V gene: TRBV20-1
J gene: TRBJ2-7
clone size: many
CDR3 protein: CSARSTGTLSHEQYF

D gene: TRBD1
CDR3 length: 17
V gene: TRBV14
J gene: TRBJ2-3
clone size: many
CDR3 protein: CASSQDLTGVYADTQYF

D gene: NA
CDR3 length: 14
V gene: TRBV18
J gene: TRBJ1-6
clone size: many
CDR3 protein: CASSPQGPRSPLHF

D gene: TRBD1
CDR3 length: 14
V gene: TRBV2
J gene: TRBJ1-2
clone size: many
CDR3 protein: CASIADRSVDGYTF

D gene: NA
CDR3 length: 12
V gene: TRBV7-8
J gene: TRBJ1-6
clone size: many
CDR3 protein: CASSLTTGPSHF

D gene: NA
CDR3 length: 15
V gene: TRBV20-1
J gene: TRBJ2-5
clone size: many
CDR3 protein: CSANPPAGFQETQYF

D gene: TRBD1
CDR3 length: 12
V gene: TRBV20-1
J gene: TRBJ1-5
clone size: few
CDR3 protein: CSASDRAQPQHF